The entry below gives a single T cell receptor (beta chain) sequence along with its context. The data are from a study of PD-L1 blockade in urothelial cancer. Whole-study context: Men with urothelial cancer arising in the bladder made up most of the 29 patients. Analyses were performed on blood at 3 weeks after treatment start (the second dose) and at 6 weeks.

Libraries were prepared by immunoSEQ multiplex PCR; TCRdb keeps only in-frame clonotypes and omits some of them. The sample lists about 35,000 clones, approximately 80% seen once, with 3.5% in the top ten. Deletions cut 0 bases from V and 4 bases from J, with 4 bases between. The CDR3 consists of 12 residues. Germline lookup yields CDR1 SGHKS and CDR2 YYEKEE (reference sequence). The sequence was obtained from an older man with urothelial cancer. The source material was PBMCs, sampled around atezolizumab (anti-PD-L1) treatment. V gene TRBV5-5 combines with J gene TRBJ1-2; D is undetermined. CDR3 sequence (DNA): TGTGCCAGCAGCTTGGACACCTATGGCTACACCTTC. Protein sequence: CASSLDTYGYTF.